These 11 T cell receptor beta chains came from one sample sequenced in a study of regulatory T cells in long-lasting Graves disease. Relying on iRepertoire HTBI primers and Arm-PCR of CDR3 regions, the team built TCR beta libraries. TCRdb processed the multiplex PCR reads anew with MiXCR; each CDR3 protein has one entry. This table has some 300,000 distinct CDR3 sequences, roughly 21% appearing once. Time point noted: persistent/refractory GD, antithyroid drugs over 5 years with positive TRAb. Scientists built the TCR library using RNA that was extracted from PBMCs. Specimen: peripheral blood mononuclear cells (PBMCs), collected when the disease was refractory, from a patient treated with antithyroid drugs. The origin of the receptors is a female donor with Graves disease.

There are many counts of this clonotype. The chain recombines TRBV6-1 with TRBJ2-7; D not resolved. CDR1 is MNHNS, CDR2 SASEGT, per germline. Trimming took 7 bases from V and 0 from J, leaving 7 bases between them. This CDR3 is built from 12 residues. CDR3 bases: TGTGCCAGCACGGCAGACTCCTACGAGCAGTACTTC. Encoded protein: CASTADSYEQYF.

This clonotype has at least ten counts. The chain combines TRBV11-2 with TRBJ2-7; a weak D match, TRBD2 (6 bases). Germline lookup yields CDR1 SGHAT and CDR2 FQNNGV. The CDR3 length is 14 residues. With 7 bases removed from V and 0 bases from J, the gap between germline ends came to 13 bases. The CDR3 DNA follows: TGTGCCAGCACCCTCGGCGGGATCTCCTACGAGCAGTACTTC. It yields the protein CASTLGGISYEQYF.

In this sample, this clonotype turned up many times. In DNA, the CDR3 is TGTGCCAGCAGACTAGACCCGACAGGGAAGTATGGCTACACCTTC. Translating it yields CASRLDPTGKYGYTF. The gene calls are TRBV6-1 and TRBJ1-2; 7 bases are a match to TRBD1. The germline gives CDR1 MNHNS, CDR2 SASEGT. The CDR3 is made up of 15 amino acids. V lost 6 bases, J lost 5 bases, and 12 bases stayed unmatched.

This sequence joins TRBV5-4 and TRBJ2-5; weak D call: TRBD2 (6 bases). Germline CDR1 and CDR2: SGHNT and YYREEE (reference sequence). The V and J ends lost 4 bases and 4 bases respectively, with 20 bases between them. The CDR3 extends over 16 amino acids. The CDR3 nucleotides are TGTGCCAGCAGCCCGATTCCGGGGGAACTCCCAGAGACCCAGTACTTC. Encoded protein: CASSPIPGELPETQYF.

Here the CDR3 DNA reads TGTGCCAGCAGTTTACAGGGGCCGGAGAATGGCTACACCTTC. Its translation: CASSLQGPENGYTF. V usage is TRBV28 and J usage is TRBJ1-2; weak D call: TRBD1 (6 bases). The CDR3 extends over 14 amino acids. Looked up from germline, CDR1 is MDHEN and CDR2 is SYDVKM. Trimming pared 2 bases from V and 6 bases from J, leaving 13 bases between.

In its sample, this clonotype was seen a few times. The chain joins TRBV7-9 to TRBJ1-4; 8 nucleotides match TRBD1. The CDR3 is 15 amino acids. Trimming removed 5 bases from V and 6 bases from J; junction bases left unmatched: 8. Germline V gene data show CDR1 as SEHNR and CDR2 as FQNEAQ (reference sequence). CDR3 DNA: TGTGCCAGCAGCGTTCTCGAGGGACAGGATGAAAAACTGTTTTTT. Amino acids: CASSVLEGQDEKLFF.

This clonotype was observed a handful of times. The J gene is TRBJ2-7, the V gene TRBV7-9, with a possible D match to TRBD2 (5 bases). The CDR3 is made up of 16 amino acids. V gave up 5 bases and J gave up 7 bases, with 24 bases separating them. Per the germline V gene, CDR1 is SEHNR and CDR2 is FQNEAQ (reference sequence). The CDR3 coding sequence is TGTGCCAGCAGCCCAGAAGAAAGGTCTCTCTCGGGGGAGCAGTACTTC. This gives the protein CASSPEERSLSGEQYF.

This clonotype was counted many times. The CDR3 reads CASSYADSRETQYF. CDR3 DNA sequence: TGTGCCAGCAGTTATGCGGATTCGAGGGAGACCCAGTACTTC. This sequence joins TRBV6-5 and TRBJ2-5; unclear D gene. Germline V CDR1 and CDR2: MNHEY, SVGAGI. The CDR3 spans 14 residues. With 3 bases removed from V and 5 bases from J, the gap between germline ends came to 13 bases.

The CDR3 sequence: CASSIRGPTEAFF. CDR3 nucleotides: TGTGCCAGTAGTATCCGAGGGCCCACTGAAGCTTTCTTT. The V call is TRBV19, the J call TRBJ1-1; D not resolved. CDR3 length: 13 amino acids. CDR1 and CDR2 from the germline V gene are LNHDA and SQIVND (reference sequence). V was cut by 3 bases and J by 4 bases, with 9 bases left in between.

This clonotype was detected only a few times. The chain couples TRBV29-1 to TRBJ1-6; D gene unclear. Trimming took off 7 bases at V and 0 bases at J, with 13 bases between the two ends. This CDR3 contains 15 residues. Looked up from germline, CDR1 is SQVTM and CDR2 is ANQGSEA. CDR3 nucleotide sequence: TGCAGCGGCCAAAAAGGGAGCTCCTATAATTCACCCCTCCACTTT. Translated, it gives CSGQKGSSYNSPLHF.

In this sample, this clonotype turned up a few times. This sequence joins TRBV7-2 and TRBJ2-5, with D maybe TRBD1 (6 bases). V lost 3 bases to trimming and J lost 4 bases, with 15 bases between them. The CDR3 has 15 amino acids. Germline V gene data show CDR1 as SGHTA and CDR2 as FQGNSA. The CDR3 bases are TGTGCCAGCAGCTTTCAGTTACGGACAGCAGAGACCCAGTACTTC. Amino acids: CASSFQLRTAETQYF.